This T cell receptor (beta chain) stems from a study of blood T cells in healthy people across ages. Total RNA, at least 5 micrograms per sample, was extracted from PBMCs. The CDR3 runs to 14 residues. V was shortened by 3 bases and J by 3 bases, with 8 bases between the two germline ends. Germline CDR1 SEHNR, CDR2 FQNEAQ (reference sequence). The second PCR ran roughly 7 to 12 cycles with a sample-barcoded 5' primer and J-beta primers. TCRdb processed the 5' RACE reads anew with MiXCR; each CDR3 protein has one entry. The repertoire holds about 1.4 million distinct CDR3 sequences, with approximately 63% as singletons.

This TCR derives from a man younger than 35 in good health. The sample taken for sequencing was blood. This chain connects TRBV7-9 to TRBJ1-4; unclear D gene. The CDR3 nucleotides are TGTGCCAGCAGCTTTACGGGGTCTAATGAAAAACTGTTTTTT. This gives the protein CASSFTGSNEKLFF.